Each of the 30 T cell receptor beta chains below was sequenced from the same sample in a study of PD-1 and CTLA-4 blockade in melanoma. Libraries were prepared by immunoSEQ multiplex PCR; TCRdb keeps only in-frame clonotypes and omits some of them. The data contain around 11,000 clones, 65% to 90% of them seen just once; the ten biggest clones take up roughly 31%. The sample consisted of CD8+ T cells from peripheral blood, taken from a patient given anti-PD-1 treatment. The receptors were sampled from a human donor with melanoma.

The V gene is TRBV11-3, the J gene TRBJ2-4, with 7 nucleotides matching TRBD1. The J segment lost 2 bases and the V segment lost 0 bases, leaving 7 bases of the junction unmatched. Germline V gene sequence: CDR1 SGHNT, CDR2 YENEEA. This CDR3 has 17 amino acids. The CDR3 region is CASSLDRARGTKNIQYF. The DNA of the CDR3 is TGTGCCAGCAGCTTAGATCGGGCCAGGGGGACCAAAAACATTCAGTACTTC.

For the CDR3, the DNA is TGTGCCAGCAGCTCTCCTAGTGACTCCGGGGAGCTGTTTTTT. It yields the protein CASSSPSDSGELFF. This chain connects TRBV5-4 to TRBJ2-2; D is uncertain. Germline V gene sequence: CDR1 SGHNT, CDR2 YYREEE (reference sequence). There are 14 residues in the CDR3. V dropped 3 bases and J dropped 6 bases, with 12 bases sitting between them. The full variable domain, with the rest looked up from reference TRBV5-4 and TRBJ2-2, is ETGVTQSPTHLIKTRGQQVTLRCSSQSGHNTVSWYQQALGQGPQFIFQYYREEENGRGNFPPRFSGLQFPNYSSELNVNALELDDSALYLCASSSPSDSGELFFGEGSRLTVL.

The chain links TRBV19 to TRBJ1-5; D is uncertain. V dropped 3 bases and J dropped 6 bases, with 9 bases sitting between them. Germline assignment: CDR1 LNHDA and CDR2 SQIVND (reference sequence). This CDR3 has 13 residues. This CDR3 reads CASSMSRGQPQHF. In nucleotides, the CDR3 is TGTGCCAGTAGTATGAGCCGGGGTCAGCCCCAGCATTTT.

The chain recombines TRBV10-1 with TRBJ1-5; D remains unclear. The CDR3 is 16 amino acids. The V gene lost 0 bases and the J gene lost 2 bases, with 11 bases spanning the gap. Germline V gives CDR1 WNHNN, CDR2 SYGVQD (reference sequence). CDR3 bases: TGCGCCAGCAGTGAGTCGAGAGGGTTTGGCAATCAGCCCCAGCATTTT. Protein: CASSESRGFGNQPQHF.

CDR3 DNA sequence: TGTGCCAGCAGCGACGGACTAGCGGGGGGGCTCAGTACTGATACGCAGTATTTT. The encoded protein is CASSDGLAGGLSTDTQYF. The chain is built from TRBV3-1 (or the pseudogene TRBV3-2) and TRBJ2-3; TRBD2 aligns across 15 bases. Germline-derived CDR1 and CDR2 are LGHDT and YNNKEL (reference sequence). V dropped 5 bases and J dropped 6; count of bases not matched to a gene: 12. The CDR3 extends over 18 amino acids.

This chain uses TRBV5-6 with TRBJ2-3; 12 nucleotides match TRBD2. Germline CDR1 SGHDT, CDR2 YYEEEE. The CDR3 totals 16 residues. Losses at the gene ends were 2 bases for V and 5 bases for J; bases not matched to a gene: 6. The chain's CDR3 is CASSLLAGGGRDTQYF. Here the CDR3 DNA reads TGTGCCAGCAGCTTACTAGCGGGGGGCGGGAGAGATACGCAGTATTTT.

This chain connects TRBV27 to TRBJ1-6, with D possibly being TRBD1 (6 bases). The CDR3 sequence is 15 residues long. V lost 6 bases, J lost 6 bases, and 15 bases lay in between. Germline-derived CDR1 and CDR2 are MNHEY and SMNVEV (reference sequence). The CDR3 is CASRTLGGANSPLHF. CDR3 bases: TGTGCCAGCAGGACCCTGGGGGGGGCTAATTCACCCCTCCACTTT.

The genes are TRBV2 and TRBJ1-3, with D possibly matching TRBD1 (5 bases). The CDR3 sequence is 12 residues long. CDR1 is SNHLY and CDR2 is FYNNEI in the germline V gene. V lost 6 bases and J lost 4, with 7 bases in between. CDR3 amino acids: CASRDIGNTIYF. The DNA for the CDR3 is TGTGCCAGCAGGGACATCGGAAACACCATATATTTT.

By sample fraction, this clone is medium-sized (0.01 to 0.1%). This chain connects TRBV11-2 to TRBJ1-2; 7 nucleotides agree with TRBD1. The V and J ends lost 4 bases and 4 bases, in that order; junction bases with no gene match: 6. There are 14 residues in the CDR3. From germline, CDR1 is SGHAT and CDR2 FQNNGV. Written as DNA, the CDR3 is TGTGCCAGCAGCTCCTCTACAGGGGCCTATGGCTACACCTTC. Translated, it gives CASSSSTGAYGYTF.

The chain uses TRBV5-5 and TRBJ2-7; D not resolved. Germline CDR1 is SGHKS and CDR2 is YYEKEE (reference sequence). Trimming removed 4 bases at V and 4 bases at J, with 6 bases between. CDR3 length: 11 residues. CDR3 nucleotides: TGTGCCAGCAGCACCACTTACGAGCAGTACTTC. Its translation is CASSTTYEQYF.

This chain links TRBV11-3 with TRBJ2-3; 7 bases match TRBD1. V gave up 5 bases and J gave up 5 bases; unmatched junction bases: 13. The germline V gene has CDR1 SGHNT and CDR2 YENEEA. This CDR3 has 16 residues. CDR3 DNA: TGTGCCAGCAGCCACGGACAGGAGCTAAGGGGAGATACGCAGTATTTT. Protein: CASSHGQELRGDTQYF.

The chain joins TRBV6-4 to TRBJ2-1, with 10 nucleotides matching TRBD2. The CDR3 runs to 14 residues. Germline V gives CDR1 MRHNA, CDR2 SNTAGT. With V trimmed by 3 bases and J by 4 bases, 0 bases remained unmatched. CDR3 amino acids: CASSDSGGYNEQFF. CDR3 nucleotides: TGTGCCAGCAGTGATAGCGGGGGGTACAATGAGCAGTTCTTC.

J is TRBJ2-1 and V is TRBV4-1; a possible D gene is TRBD1 (5 bases). Trimming left V 4 bases short and J 4 bases short, with 11 bases between. Germline V CDR1 and CDR2: MGHRA, YSYEKL. This CDR3 comprises 14 residues. The CDR3 DNA follows: TGCGCCAGCAGCCCCCAGACAGTTTACAATGAGCAGTTCTTC. This translates into CASSPQTVYNEQFF.

The V and J genes are TRBV15 and TRBJ1-5; a possible D gene is TRBD1 (6 bases). Between the trimmed V and J ends, which lost 4 bases and 0 bases, there was a span of 16 bases. Germline V gene data show CDR1 as LNHNV and CDR2 as YYDKDF (reference sequence). This CDR3 is built from 17 residues. The CDR3 region is CATSTGVGEYSNQPQHF. Written as DNA, the CDR3 is TGTGCCACCAGCACAGGGGTGGGAGAATATAGCAATCAGCCCCAGCATTTT. Filled out from reference TRBV15 and TRBJ1-5, the complete variable domain reads DAMVIQNPRYQVTQFGKPVTLSCSQTLNHNVMYWYQQKSSQAPKLLFHYYDKDFNNEADTPDNFQSRRPNTSFCFLDIRSPGLGDTAMYLCATSTGVGEYSNQPQHFGDGTRLSIL.

The V call is TRBV7-2, the J call TRBJ2-2, with D perhaps matching TRBD2 (5 bases). Germline CDR1 SGHTA, CDR2 FQGNSA. V was shortened by 1 base and J by 2 bases, with 8 bases between the two germline ends. The CDR3 runs to 15 residues. The CDR3 protein is CASSLDGINTGELFF. Here the CDR3 DNA reads TGTGCCAGCAGCTTAGACGGGATAAACACCGGGGAGCTGTTTTTT.

V gene TRBV28 combines with J gene TRBJ2-7; D is uncertain. V lost 3 bases and J 3 bases, leaving 18 bases between the germline ends. CDR1 MDHEN and CDR2 SYDVKM come from the germline V gene. CDR3 size: 16 residues. CDR3 bases: TGTGCCAGCAGTTTGGGGTTTTCCGGGCCTAACTACGAGCAGTACTTC. This sequence encodes CASSLGFSGPNYEQYF.

This chain connects TRBV5-6 to TRBJ2-2; 8 positions match TRBD1. The length of the CDR3 is 15 residues. Losses at the gene ends were 4 bases for V and 5 bases for J; bases not matched to a gene: 7. Germline CDR1 is SGHDT and CDR2 is YYEEEE. The DNA for the CDR3 is TGTGCCAGCAGCGGGGACAGGATGGTGACCGGGGAGCTGTTTTTT. As protein: CASSGDRMVTGELFF.

CDR3 sequence (DNA): TGTGCCAGCAGCCAAGATAGAGGGGAGCAGTTCTTC. Its protein product is CASSQDRGEQFF. This chain links TRBV3-1 (or the pseudogene TRBV3-2) with TRBJ2-1, with a tentative D call TRBD2 (5 bases). Deletions cut 0 bases from V and 10 bases from J, with 7 bases between. CDR1 and CDR2 (germline): LGHDT, YNNKEL (reference sequence). CDR3 length equals 12 residues.

This chain joins TRBV11-2 and TRBJ2-7; D gene ambiguous. Trimming removed 4 bases at V and 4 bases at J, with 11 bases between. This CDR3 contains 13 residues. Germline loops: CDR1 SGHAT, CDR2 FQNNGV. The CDR3 spells CASSSHLLYEQYF. As DNA, the CDR3 is TGTGCCAGCAGCTCCCACCTCCTTTACGAGCAGTACTTC.

The rearrangement uses TRBV10-3 and TRBJ2-7; 9 positions agree with TRBD2. CDR3 length: 15 residues. Trimming removed 3 bases from V and 2 bases from J; junction bases left unmatched: 5. CDR1 is ENHRY, CDR2 SYGVKD, per germline. CDR3 DNA sequence: TGTGCCATCAGTGACGTGGCTAGCGGGACCTACGAGCAGTACTTC. This translates into CAISDVASGTYEQYF.

The chain links TRBV7-9 to TRBJ1-1; 7 nucleotides match TRBD1. Per germline, CDR1 SEHNR and CDR2 FQNEAQ (reference sequence). There are 13 residues in the CDR3. The V gene end was trimmed by 1 base and the J gene end by 7 bases; junction bases not matched to a gene: 3. The CDR3 is CASSLEGQVEAFF. CDR3 bases: TGTGCCAGCAGCTTAGAAGGACAGGTTGAAGCTTTCTTT.

J is TRBJ2-7 and V is TRBV27; D is possibly TRBD1 (6 bases). The germline V gene encodes CDR1 MNHEY and CDR2 SMNVEV (reference sequence). V lost 6 bases to trimming and J lost 2 bases, with 17 bases between them. This CDR3 is built from 15 residues. The CDR3 here is CASRLTPGQTYEQYF. In nucleotides, the CDR3 is TGTGCCAGCAGGCTTACCCCGGGACAAACCTACGAGCAGTACTTC.

The chain employs TRBV29-1 and TRBJ1-1; D call uncertain. Germline CDR1 and CDR2: SQVTM and ANQGSEA. CDR3 length: 11 amino acids. The V gene lost 6 bases and the J gene lost 10 bases, with 15 bases spanning the gap. CDR3 loop: CSVVDSLGAFF. The CDR3 bases are TGCAGCGTCGTAGACTCCTTGGGAGCTTTCTTT.

Concerning this clone: At one of its ends the junction is not consistent with the germline gene, which may arise from a read error. The chain has TRBV4-1 and TRBJ2-1; TRBD1 is a possible D gene (6 bases). This CDR3 region has 13 residues. Germline V gives CDR1 MGHRA, CDR2 YSYEKL. CDR3 amino acids: CASSQSPNRERFF. In DNA form, the CDR3 reads TGCGCCAGCAGCCAAAGTCCAAACAGGGAGCGGTTCTTC.

V and J are TRBV5-6 and TRBJ2-6, with 8 bases matching TRBD1. Germline values: CDR1 SGHDT, CDR2 YYEEEE. Unmatched junction bases numbered 7, after V lost 5 bases and J lost 0 bases. This CDR3 is built from 17 residues. The CDR3 coding sequence is TGTGCCAGCAGGCATGGGACAGGTCTCTCTGGGGCCAACGTCCTGACTTTC. This sequence encodes CASRHGTGLSGANVLTF.

Only one count was recorded for this clone. The chain couples TRBV7-6 to TRBJ2-3, with D perhaps matching TRBD2 (6 bases). CDR1 is SGHVS, CDR2 FNYEAQ, per germline. The V end was cut by 6 bases, the J end by 1 base, with 8 bases between. The length of the CDR3 is 13 residues. This chain's CDR3 is CASSPGGTDTQYF. The CDR3 coding sequence is TGTGCCAGCAGTCCGGGGGGCACAGATACGCAGTATTTT.

The rearrangement joins TRBV4-1 to TRBJ2-2, with 11 bases matching TRBD2. CDR3 length: 15 amino acids. Trimming at V came to 3 bases and at J to 4 bases, leaving 1 base not matched to a gene. Germline V gives CDR1 MGHRA, CDR2 YSYEKL. The CDR3 sequence: CASSHLAGGTGELFF. DNA for the CDR3: TGCGCCAGCAGCCACCTAGCGGGAGGCACCGGGGAGCTGTTTTTT.

J is TRBJ2-5 and V is TRBV6-2 or TRBV6-3; D may be TRBD2 (5 bases). The V end lost 6 bases, the J end lost 2 bases, and 13 bases lay between the germline ends. Germline CDR1 and CDR2: MNHEY and SVGEGT. CDR3 length equals 14 residues. This CDR3 is CASSLGGLQETQYF. In DNA form, the CDR3 reads TGTGCCAGCAGCCTCGGCGGGTTGCAAGAGACCCAGTACTTC.

This chain uses TRBV9 with TRBJ2-1, with 7 bases matching TRBD2. V dropped 10 bases and J dropped 8; count of bases not matched to a gene: 15. The CDR3 length is 14 residues. Germline V gives CDR1 SGDLS, CDR2 YYNGEE. CDR3 in amino acids: CASYRGLSGDEQFF. The CDR3 DNA reads TGTGCCTCATATCGGGGACTATCTGGCGATGAGCAGTTCTTC.

This chain connects TRBV4-3 to TRBJ2-1; 7 bases match TRBD1. From germline, CDR1 is LGHNA and CDR2 YSLEER. The length of the CDR3 is 13 residues. V trimming: 4 bases; J trimming: 7 bases; junction bases outside the gene matches: 4. CDR3 nucleotides: TGCGCCAGCAGCCCCCCAGGGGGAAATGAGCAGTTCTTC. It translates to CASSPPGGNEQFF.